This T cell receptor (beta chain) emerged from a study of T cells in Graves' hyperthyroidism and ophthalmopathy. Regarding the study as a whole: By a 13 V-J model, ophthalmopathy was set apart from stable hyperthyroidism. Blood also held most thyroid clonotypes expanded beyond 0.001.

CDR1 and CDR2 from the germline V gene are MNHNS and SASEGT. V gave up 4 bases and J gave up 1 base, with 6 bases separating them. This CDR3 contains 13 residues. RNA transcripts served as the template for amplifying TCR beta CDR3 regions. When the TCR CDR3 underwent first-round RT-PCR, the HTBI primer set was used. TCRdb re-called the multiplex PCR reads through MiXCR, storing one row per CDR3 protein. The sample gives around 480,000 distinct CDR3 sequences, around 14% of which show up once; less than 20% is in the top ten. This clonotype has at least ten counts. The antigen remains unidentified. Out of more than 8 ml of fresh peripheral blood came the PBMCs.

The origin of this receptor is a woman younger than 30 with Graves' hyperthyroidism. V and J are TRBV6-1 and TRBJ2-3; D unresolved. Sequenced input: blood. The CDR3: CASSGLGTDTQYF. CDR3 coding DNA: TGTGCCAGCAGTGGATTGGGCACAGATACGCAGTATTTT.